The rows below give T cell receptor beta chains drawn from one sample of a study of shared clonotypes between healthy human individuals. The table came from immunoSEQ multiplex PCR; TCRdb's copy has only in-frame clones and leaves some out. Among about 1 million clones listed, under 80% were seen once. Sequenced sample: memory CD4+ T cells sorted from blood. These TCRs come from a man between 18 and 29 years old in good health. The CDR3 runs from the conserved cysteine through the conserved F or W. Fields, in order: CDR3 protein, CDR3 DNA, D gene, clone size, V gene, J gene. D genes are given only for firm matches. Part of the rows lack a size; the others show once, few, many or a class for expanded clones.

CDR3: CASSPSTSGAPYEQYF; DNA: TGCGCCAGCAGCCCGTCGACTAGCGGGGCCCCCTACGAGCAGTACTTC; D: TRBD2; size: -; V: TRBV5-1; J: TRBJ2-7
CDR3: CASSNLSGASSYNEQFF; DNA: TGTGCCAGCAGCAACCTAAGCGGGGCTAGCTCCTACAATGAGCAGTTCTTC; D: TRBD2; size: -; V: TRBV5-4; J: TRBJ2-1
CDR3: CAIQGSNEKLFF; DNA: TGTGCCATACAGGGTTCCAATGAAAAACTGTTTTTT; D: -; size: many; V: TRBV2; J: TRBJ1-4
CDR3: CASSLDRGYGYTF; DNA: TGTGCCAGCAGCCTCGACAGGGGGTATGGCTACACCTTC; D: TRBD1; size: -; V: TRBV28; J: TRBJ1-2
CDR3: CASSPPRGVRNEQFF; DNA: TGTGCCAGCAGCCCCCCTCGGGGGGTCAGGAATGAGCAGTTCTTC; D: TRBD2; size: -; V: TRBV7-2; J: TRBJ2-1
CDR3: CASSPTGESSGNTIYF; DNA: TGCGCCAGCAGCCCGACAGGTGAAAGCTCTGGAAACACCATATATTTT; D: -; size: few; V: TRBV4-1; J: TRBJ1-3
CDR3: CASSPDPRYTEAFF; DNA: TGTGCCAGCAGCCCGGACCCTCGCTACACTGAAGCTTTCTTT; D: -; size: -; V: TRBV16; J: TRBJ1-1
CDR3: CASSLGQGPYEQYF; DNA: TGTGCCAGTAGCTTAGGACAGGGACCCTACGAGCAGTACTTC; D: TRBD1; size: -; V: TRBV19; J: TRBJ2-7
CDR3: CASSPRNSDEQYF; DNA: TGTGCCAGCAGCCCCCGCAATAGCGACGAGCAGTACTTC; D: -; size: -; V: TRBV7-2; J: TRBJ2-7
CDR3: CASRRQEGSLTDTQYF; DNA: TGCGCCAGCAGACGCCAAGAGGGGAGCCTCACAGATACGCAGTATTTT; D: -; size: -; V: TRBV4-1; J: TRBJ2-3
CDR3: CASSPSGSPYNEQFF; DNA: TGTGCTAGCAGCCCAAGCGGGAGCCCCTACAATGAGCAGTTCTTC; D: TRBD2; size: -; V: TRBV7-7; J: TRBJ2-1
CDR3: CASMEGMADRAKNIQYF; DNA: TGTGCCAGCATGGAGGGAATGGCCGATCGCGCCAAAAACATTCAGTACTTC; D: -; size: -; V: TRBV2; J: TRBJ2-4
CDR3: CASSLRLLGEQFF; DNA: TGCGCCAGCAGCTTGAGGCTATTGGGGGAGCAGTTCTTC; D: -; size: few; V: TRBV5-1; J: TRBJ2-1
CDR3: CASSVDGRGEGNTIYF; DNA: TGTGCCAGCAGCGTGGATGGCAGGGGGGAGGGAAACACCATATATTTT; D: TRBD1; size: once; V: TRBV9; J: TRBJ1-3
CDR3: CASRVGGVGGTNEKLFF; DNA: TGTGCCAGCCGCGTTGGTGGGGTCGGGGGAACTAATGAAAAACTGTTTTTT; D: -; size: -; V: TRBV28; J: TRBJ1-4
CDR3: CASSLARTVSYEQYF; DNA: TGCGCCAGCAGCCTAGCCCGAACAGTTTCCTACGAGCAGTACTTC; D: -; size: many; V: TRBV4-1; J: TRBJ2-7
CDR3: CASSLDLLVVSGSPLHF; DNA: TGTGCCAGCAGCTTAGATCTGTTGGTGGTTAGCGGGTCACCCCTCCACTTT; D: -; size: few; V: TRBV11-2; J: TRBJ1-6
CDR3: CAWSVQIMNTEAFF; DNA: TGTGCCTGGAGTGTCCAGATTATGAACACTGAAGCTTTCTTT; D: -; size: few; V: TRBV30; J: TRBJ1-1
CDR3: CASSPQTGNGYTF; DNA: TGTGCCAGCAGCCCGCAGACAGGGAATGGCTACACCTTC; D: TRBD1; size: few; V: TRBV9; J: TRBJ1-2
CDR3: CASSLDLGANSYNSPLHF; DNA: TGCGCCAGCAGCTTGGACTTAGGGGCAAACTCCTATAATTCACCCCTCCACTTT; D: -; size: -; V: TRBV5-1; J: TRBJ1-6
CDR3: CASLRQGPQYF; DNA: TGTGCCAGCCTTAGACAGGGACCGCAGTATTTT; D: TRBD1; size: -; V: TRBV6-6; J: TRBJ2-3
CDR3: CASSPGLAGDQETQYF; DNA: TGCGCCAGCAGCCCGGGACTAGCGGGAGACCAAGAGACCCAGTACTTC; D: TRBD2; size: -; V: TRBV5-1; J: TRBJ2-5
CDR3: CASSTVAGGHETQYF; DNA: TGTGCCAGCAGCACCGTAGCGGGGGGGCACGAGACCCAGTACTTC; D: TRBD2; size: -; V: TRBV7-8; J: TRBJ2-5
CDR3: CATSSSRAGEQFF; DNA: TGTGCCACCAGCAGTAGTCGAGCTGGTGAGCAGTTCTTC; D: -; size: -; V: TRBV15; J: TRBJ2-1
CDR3: CASSREGARTDTQYF; DNA: TGTGCCAGCAGCCGAGAGGGGGCGCGCACAGATACGCAGTATTTT; D: -; size: -; V: TRBV21-1; J: TRBJ2-3
CDR3: CASSYGNPGELFF; DNA: TGTGCCAGCAGTTACGGAAATCCGGGGGAGCTGTTTTTT; D: -; size: -; V: TRBV6-6; J: TRBJ2-2
CDR3: CASSPVDRGLGYTF; DNA: TGTGCCAGCTCACCAGTAGACAGGGGGCTTGGCTACACCTTC; D: TRBD1; size: -; V: TRBV18; J: TRBJ1-2
CDR3: CASRRQPNTGELFF; DNA: TGTGCCAGCAGGCGACAGCCAAACACCGGGGAGCTGTTTTTT; D: -; size: -; V: TRBV2; J: TRBJ2-2
CDR3: CASSAHPPGQGIYNEQFF; DNA: TGTGCCAGCAGCGCACATCCACCGGGACAGGGGATTTACAATGAGCAGTTCTTC; D: TRBD1; size: -; V: TRBV9; J: TRBJ2-1
CDR3: CASSLGQLNTEAFF; DNA: TGTGCCAGCAGCTTAGGACAACTGAACACTGAAGCTTTCTTT; D: -; size: -; V: TRBV7-3; J: TRBJ1-1
CDR3: CSAHWRGGDTQYF; DNA: TGCAGCGCACATTGGAGAGGGGGGGATACGCAGTATTTT; D: -; size: -; V: TRBV29-1; J: TRBJ2-3
CDR3: CATQRNRIGTDTQYF; DNA: TGTGCCACACAACGAAATAGAATCGGGACAGATACGCAGTATTTT; D: -; size: -; V: TRBV19; J: TRBJ2-3
CDR3: CASSDQAGKYQPQHF; DNA: TGTGCCAGCAGTGATCAGGCGGGGAAGTACCAGCCCCAGCATTTT; D: -; size: few; V: TRBV2; J: TRBJ1-5
CDR3: CASSLGGSSNQPQHF; DNA: TGTGCCAGCAGTTTAGGAGGGAGTAGCAATCAGCCCCAGCATTTT; D: -; size: few; V: TRBV28; J: TRBJ1-5
CDR3: CASSHKQGFTEQYF; DNA: TGCGCCAGCAGCCACAAACAGGGGTTTACCGAGCAGTACTTC; D: TRBD1; size: -; V: TRBV4-1; J: TRBJ2-7
CDR3: CASSLVSGRAAGELFF; DNA: TGCGCCAGCAGCTTGGTTAGCGGGAGGGCCGCCGGGGAGCTGTTTTTT; D: TRBD2; size: -; V: TRBV5-1; J: TRBJ2-2
CDR3: CASSSLSGKGNSPLHF; DNA: TGTGCCAGCAGCTCGTTATCAGGGAAGGGTAATTCACCCCTCCACTTT; D: -; size: -; V: TRBV5-4; J: TRBJ1-6
CDR3: CASSLRRGWNEKLFF; DNA: TGTGCCAGCAGTTTAAGGAGGGGATGGAATGAAAAACTGTTTTTT; D: -; size: many; V: TRBV27; J: TRBJ1-4
CDR3: CASSKLAGYYNEQFF; DNA: TGTGCCAGCAGTAAACTAGCGGGGTATTACAATGAGCAGTTCTTC; D: TRBD2; size: -; V: TRBV6-5; J: TRBJ2-1
CDR3: CASTPRASGIQGEQYF; DNA: TGTGCCAGCACCCCCAGGGCTAGCGGGATCCAGGGCGAGCAGTACTTC; D: TRBD2; size: -; V: TRBV6-6; J: TRBJ2-7
CDR3: CASSYGTGGNSPLHF; DNA: TGTGCCAGCAGTTACGGGACAGGCGGAAATTCACCCCTCCACTTT; D: TRBD1; size: -; V: TRBV6-5; J: TRBJ1-6
CDR3: CASSSRTPESPLHF; DNA: TGTGCCAGCAGCTCTCGGACCCCTGAGTCACCCCTCCACTTT; D: -; size: -; V: TRBV7-9; J: TRBJ1-6
CDR3: CASSWDGNYGYTF; DNA: TGTGCCAGCAGCTGGGATGGAAACTATGGCTACACCTTC; D: -; size: few; V: TRBV5-4; J: TRBJ1-2
CDR3: CASSSHTEAFF; DNA: TGTGCCAGCAGCAGCCACACTGAAGCTTTCTTT; D: -; size: -; V: TRBV7-6; J: TRBJ1-1
CDR3: CASGPPGARLSGTDTQYF; DNA: TGTGCTAGTGGTCCCCCAGGCGCCCGGCTGTCTGGTACAGATACGCAGTATTTT; D: -; size: -; V: TRBV12-5; J: TRBJ2-3
CDR3: CAWSDRGNQPQHF; DNA: TGTGCCTGGAGCGACAGGGGCAATCAGCCCCAGCATTTT; D: TRBD1; size: -; V: TRBV30; J: TRBJ1-5
CDR3: CASSLRTGDYEQYF; DNA: TGTGCCAGCAGCTTACGGACAGGGGACTACGAGCAGTACTTC; D: TRBD1; size: -; V: TRBV7-9; J: TRBJ2-7
CDR3: CAWSPRGESNYGYTF; DNA: TGTGCCTGGAGTCCGCGGGGGGAGTCTAACTATGGCTACACCTTC; D: -; size: -; V: TRBV30; J: TRBJ1-2
CDR3: CASSPDGGQNQPQHF; DNA: TGCGCCAGCAGCCCTGACGGAGGGCAAAATCAGCCCCAGCATTTT; D: -; size: -; V: TRBV5-1; J: TRBJ1-5
CDR3: CASSGASGSGFNEQFF; DNA: TGTGCCAGCAGCGGAGCTAGCGGGAGCGGGTTTAATGAGCAGTTCTTC; D: TRBD2; size: -; V: TRBV5-4; J: TRBJ2-1
CDR3: CASSRTGPSGYTF; DNA: TGTGCCAGCAGTAGGACAGGGCCAAGCGGCTACACCTTC; D: TRBD1; size: -; V: TRBV25-1; J: TRBJ1-2
CDR3: CASSRTGTTGELFF; DNA: TGTGCCAGCAGCCGGACAGGGACCACCGGGGAGCTGTTTTTT; D: TRBD1; size: -; V: TRBV7-9; J: TRBJ2-2
CDR3: CASSSGTIETQYF; DNA: TGTGCCAGTAGTAGCGGGACGATAGAGACCCAGTACTTC; D: -; size: -; V: TRBV19; J: TRBJ2-5
CDR3: CAWSVVGTEAFF; DNA: TGTGCCTGGAGTGTAGTGGGTACTGAAGCTTTCTTT; D: -; size: few; V: TRBV30; J: TRBJ1-1
CDR3: CAISSGTRVINEQFF; DNA: TGTGCCATCAGTTCCGGGACACGGGTAATCAATGAGCAGTTCTTC; D: -; size: -; V: TRBV10-3; J: TRBJ2-1
CDR3: CASSPGAALSYEQYF; DNA: TGTGCCAGCAGTCCCGGGGCAGCGCTTTCCTACGAGCAGTACTTC; D: -; size: -; V: TRBV2; J: TRBJ2-7
CDR3: CASRPRDRPYGYTF; DNA: TGCGCCAGTAGACCAAGGGACCGACCCTATGGCTACACCTTC; D: -; size: few; V: TRBV5-1; J: TRBJ1-2